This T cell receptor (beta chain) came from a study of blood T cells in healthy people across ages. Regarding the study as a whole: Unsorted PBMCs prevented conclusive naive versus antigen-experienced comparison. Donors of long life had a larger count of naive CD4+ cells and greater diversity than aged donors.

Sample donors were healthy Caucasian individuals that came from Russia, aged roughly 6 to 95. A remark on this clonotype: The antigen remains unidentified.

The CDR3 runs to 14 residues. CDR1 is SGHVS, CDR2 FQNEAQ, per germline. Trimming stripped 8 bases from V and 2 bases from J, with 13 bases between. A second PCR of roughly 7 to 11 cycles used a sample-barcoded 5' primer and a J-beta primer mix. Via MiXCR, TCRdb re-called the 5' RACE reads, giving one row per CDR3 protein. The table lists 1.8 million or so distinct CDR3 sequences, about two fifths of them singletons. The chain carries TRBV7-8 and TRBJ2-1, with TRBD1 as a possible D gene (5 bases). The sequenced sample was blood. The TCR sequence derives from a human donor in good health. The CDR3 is CASLQGTTYNEQFF. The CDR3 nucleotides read TGTGCCAGCCTTCAGGGAACGACCTACAATGAGCAGTTCTTC.